This T cell receptor beta chain emerged from a study of blood T cell repertoires in COVID-19. Study in general: The analysed material was cDNA or gDNA that came from T cells, B-cell-depleted T cells, or PBMCs.

From germline, CDR1 is SGHNT and CDR2 YYREEE (reference sequence). The CDR3 extends over 13 amino acids. With V trimmed by 4 bases and J by 7 bases, 4 bases remained unmatched. TCRdb's table, derived via immunoSEQ multiplex PCR, lists solely in-frame clones and lacks some. The data contain roughly 160,000 clones, 80% to 85% of them seen just once; the ten biggest clones take up 9.5% to 13%. This chain joins TRBV5-4 and TRBJ1-2; 10 positions agree with TRBD1. This sequence was found in a man between 65 and 85 years old with active or convalescent COVID-19. Material for sequencing was peripheral blood. CDR3 in DNA: TGTGCCAGCAGCCAACGGGACAGGGGTGGCTACACCTTC. This gives the protein CASSQRDRGGYTF. Supplemented by reference TRBV5-4 and TRBJ1-2, the full variable domain reads ETGVTQSPTHLIKTRGQQVTLRCSSQSGHNTVSWYQQALGQGPQFIFQYYREEENGRGNFPPRFSGLQFPNYSSELNVNALELDDSALYLCASSQRDRGGYTFGSGTRLTVV.